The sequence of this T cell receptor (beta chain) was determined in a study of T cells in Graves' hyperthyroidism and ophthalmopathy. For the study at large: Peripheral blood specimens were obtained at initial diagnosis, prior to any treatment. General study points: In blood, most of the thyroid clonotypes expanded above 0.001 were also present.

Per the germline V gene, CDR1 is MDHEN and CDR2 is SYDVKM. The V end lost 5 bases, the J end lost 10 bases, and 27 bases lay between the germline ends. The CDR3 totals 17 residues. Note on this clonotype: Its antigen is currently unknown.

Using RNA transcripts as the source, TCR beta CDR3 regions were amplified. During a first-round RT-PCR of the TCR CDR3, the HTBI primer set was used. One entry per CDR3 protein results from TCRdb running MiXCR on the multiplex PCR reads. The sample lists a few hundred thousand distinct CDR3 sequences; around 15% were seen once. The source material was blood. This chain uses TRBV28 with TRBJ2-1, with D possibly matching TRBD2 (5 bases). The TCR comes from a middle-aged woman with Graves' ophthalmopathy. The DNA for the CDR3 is TGTGCCAGCAGTACTGCCAGTGTCCTAGCTGAACTCAAGGAGCAGTTCTTC. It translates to CASSTASVLAELKEQFF. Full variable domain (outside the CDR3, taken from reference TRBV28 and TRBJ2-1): DVKVTQSSRYLVKRTGEKVFLECVQDMDHENMFWYRQDPGLGLRLIYFSYDVKMKEKGDIPEGYSVSREKKERFSLILESASTNQTSMYLCASSTASVLAELKEQFFGPGTRLTVL.